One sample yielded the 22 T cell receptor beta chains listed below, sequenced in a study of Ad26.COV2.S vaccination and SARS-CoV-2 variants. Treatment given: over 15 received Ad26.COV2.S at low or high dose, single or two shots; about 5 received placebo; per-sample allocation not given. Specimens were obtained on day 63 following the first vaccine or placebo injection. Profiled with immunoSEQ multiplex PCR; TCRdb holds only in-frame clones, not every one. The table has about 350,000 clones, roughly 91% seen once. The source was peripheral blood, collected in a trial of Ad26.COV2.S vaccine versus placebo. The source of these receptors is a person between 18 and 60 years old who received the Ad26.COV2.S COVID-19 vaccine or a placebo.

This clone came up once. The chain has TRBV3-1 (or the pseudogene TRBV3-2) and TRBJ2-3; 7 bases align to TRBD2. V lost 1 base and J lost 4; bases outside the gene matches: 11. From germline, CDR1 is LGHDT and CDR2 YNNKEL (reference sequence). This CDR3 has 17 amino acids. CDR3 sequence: CASSQAYSSGAPDTQYF. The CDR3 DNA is TGTGCCAGCAGCCAAGCCTACTCTAGCGGAGCCCCAGATACGCAGTATTTT.

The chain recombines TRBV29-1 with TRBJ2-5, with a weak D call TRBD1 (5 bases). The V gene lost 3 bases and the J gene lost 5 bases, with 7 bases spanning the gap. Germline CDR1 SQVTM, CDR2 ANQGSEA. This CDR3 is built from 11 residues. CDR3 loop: CSVDPGETQYF. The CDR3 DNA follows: TGCAGCGTTGACCCAGGGGAGACCCAGTACTTC.

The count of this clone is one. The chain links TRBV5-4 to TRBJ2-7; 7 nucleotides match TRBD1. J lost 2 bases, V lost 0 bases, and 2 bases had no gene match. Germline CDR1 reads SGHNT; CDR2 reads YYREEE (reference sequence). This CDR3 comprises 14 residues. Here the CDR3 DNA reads TGTGCCAGCAGCTTGGAAGGGGGCGCCTACGAGCAGTACTTC. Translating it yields CASSLEGGAYEQYF.

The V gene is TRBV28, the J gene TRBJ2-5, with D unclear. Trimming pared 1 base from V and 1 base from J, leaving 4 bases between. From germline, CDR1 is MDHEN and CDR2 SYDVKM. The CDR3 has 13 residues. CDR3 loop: CASSLLIQETQYF. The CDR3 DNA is TGTGCCAGCAGTTTATTAATCCAAGAGACCCAGTACTTC.

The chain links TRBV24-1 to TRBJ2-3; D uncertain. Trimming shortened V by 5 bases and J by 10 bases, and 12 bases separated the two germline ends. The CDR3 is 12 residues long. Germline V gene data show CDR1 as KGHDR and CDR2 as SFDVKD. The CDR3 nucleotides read TGTGCCACCAGTGCCCTAGGGCAGGCGCAGTATTTT. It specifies CATSALGQAQYF.

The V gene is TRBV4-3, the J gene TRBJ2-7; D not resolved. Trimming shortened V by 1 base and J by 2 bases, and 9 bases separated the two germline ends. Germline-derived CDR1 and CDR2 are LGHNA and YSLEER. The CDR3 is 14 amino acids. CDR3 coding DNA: TGCGCCAGCAGCCAAGGTACGACAACCTACGAGCAGTACTTC. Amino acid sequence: CASSQGTTTYEQYF.

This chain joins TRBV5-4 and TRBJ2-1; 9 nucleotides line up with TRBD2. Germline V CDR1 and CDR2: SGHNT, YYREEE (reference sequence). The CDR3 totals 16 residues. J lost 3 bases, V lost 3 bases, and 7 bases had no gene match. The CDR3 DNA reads TGTGCCAGCAGCTCGATGACTAGCGGAGACTACAATGAGCAGTTCTTC. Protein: CASSSMTSGDYNEQFF.

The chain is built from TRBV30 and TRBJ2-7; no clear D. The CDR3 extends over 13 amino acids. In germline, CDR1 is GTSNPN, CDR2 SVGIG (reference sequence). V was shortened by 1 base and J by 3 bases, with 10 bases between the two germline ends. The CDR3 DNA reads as TGTGCCTGGAGTGCACGGGCTCTCTACGAGCAGTACTTC. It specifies CAWSARALYEQYF.

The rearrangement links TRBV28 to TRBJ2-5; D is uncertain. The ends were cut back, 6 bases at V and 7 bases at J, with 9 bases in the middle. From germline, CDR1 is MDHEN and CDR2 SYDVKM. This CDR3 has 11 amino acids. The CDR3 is CASSGPRTQYF. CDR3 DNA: TGTGCCAGCAGCGGCCCCAGGACCCAGTACTTC.

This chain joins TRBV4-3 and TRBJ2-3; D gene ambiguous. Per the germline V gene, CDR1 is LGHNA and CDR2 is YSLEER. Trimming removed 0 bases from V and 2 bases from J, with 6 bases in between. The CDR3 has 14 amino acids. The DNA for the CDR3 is TGCGCCAGCAGCCAAGATCTCAACACAGATACGCAGTATTTT. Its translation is CASSQDLNTDTQYF.

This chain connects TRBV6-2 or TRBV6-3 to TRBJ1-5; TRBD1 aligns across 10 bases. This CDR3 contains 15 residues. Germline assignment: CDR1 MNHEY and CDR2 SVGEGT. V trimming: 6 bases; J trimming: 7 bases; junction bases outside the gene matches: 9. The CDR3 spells CASSTGQGHGQPQHF. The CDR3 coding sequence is TGTGCCAGCAGCACGGGACAGGGGCACGGGCAGCCCCAGCATTTT.

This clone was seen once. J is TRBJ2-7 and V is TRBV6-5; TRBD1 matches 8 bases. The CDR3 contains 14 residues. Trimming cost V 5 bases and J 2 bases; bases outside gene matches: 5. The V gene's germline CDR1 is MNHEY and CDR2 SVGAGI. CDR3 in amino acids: CASSPGGQAYEQYF. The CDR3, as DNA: TGTGCCAGCAGTCCCGGGGGACAGGCCTACGAGCAGTACTTC.

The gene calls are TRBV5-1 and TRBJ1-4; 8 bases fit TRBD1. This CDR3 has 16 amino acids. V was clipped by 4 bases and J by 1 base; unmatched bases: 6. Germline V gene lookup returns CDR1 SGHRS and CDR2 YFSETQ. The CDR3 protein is CASSLQGVQTNEKLFF. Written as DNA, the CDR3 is TGCGCCAGCAGCCTACAGGGGGTGCAAACTAATGAAAAACTGTTTTTT.

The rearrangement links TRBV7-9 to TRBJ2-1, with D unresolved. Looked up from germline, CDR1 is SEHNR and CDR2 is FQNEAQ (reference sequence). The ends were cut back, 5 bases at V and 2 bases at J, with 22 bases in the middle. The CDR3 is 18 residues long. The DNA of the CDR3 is TGTGCCAGCAGCCAGACCCTGCCGCGCGGCCGCGCCTACAATGAGCAGTTCTTC. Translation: CASSQTLPRGRAYNEQFF.

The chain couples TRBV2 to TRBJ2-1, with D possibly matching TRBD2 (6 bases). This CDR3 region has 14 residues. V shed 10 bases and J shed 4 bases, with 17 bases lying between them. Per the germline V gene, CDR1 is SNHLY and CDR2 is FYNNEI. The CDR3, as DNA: TGTGCCACCACCCGGGACTCGGGATACAATGAGCAGTTCTTC. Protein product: CATTRDSGYNEQFF.

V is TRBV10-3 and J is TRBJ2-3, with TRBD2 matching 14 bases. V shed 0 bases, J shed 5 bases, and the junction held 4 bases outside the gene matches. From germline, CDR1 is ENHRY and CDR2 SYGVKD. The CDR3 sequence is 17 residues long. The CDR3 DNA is TGTGCCATCAGTGAGTCGACTAGCGGGGGGGCGGGAGATACGCAGTATTTT. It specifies CAISESTSGGAGDTQYF.

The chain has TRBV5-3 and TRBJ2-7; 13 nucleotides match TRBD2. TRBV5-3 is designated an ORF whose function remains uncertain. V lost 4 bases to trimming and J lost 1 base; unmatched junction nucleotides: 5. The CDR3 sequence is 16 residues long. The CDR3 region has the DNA TGTGCCAGAAGCGGGACTAGCGGGATAAGGTCCTACGAGCAGTACTTC. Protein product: CARSGTSGIRSYEQYF.

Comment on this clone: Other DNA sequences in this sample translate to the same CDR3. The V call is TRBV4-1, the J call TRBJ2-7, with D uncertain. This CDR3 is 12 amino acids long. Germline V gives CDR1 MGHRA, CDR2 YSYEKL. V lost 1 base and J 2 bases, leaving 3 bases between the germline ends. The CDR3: CASSQGPYEQYF. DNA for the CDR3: TGCGCCAGCAGCCAAGGGCCCTACGAGCAGTACTTC.

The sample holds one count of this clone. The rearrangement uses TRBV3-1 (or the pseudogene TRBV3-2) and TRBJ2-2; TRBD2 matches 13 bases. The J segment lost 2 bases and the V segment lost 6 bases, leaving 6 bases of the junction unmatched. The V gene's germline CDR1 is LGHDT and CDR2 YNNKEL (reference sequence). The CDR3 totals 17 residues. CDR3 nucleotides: TGTGCCAGCAGACCAACTAGCGGGAGGGGCAACACCGGGGAGCTGTTTTTT. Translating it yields CASRPTSGRGNTGELFF.

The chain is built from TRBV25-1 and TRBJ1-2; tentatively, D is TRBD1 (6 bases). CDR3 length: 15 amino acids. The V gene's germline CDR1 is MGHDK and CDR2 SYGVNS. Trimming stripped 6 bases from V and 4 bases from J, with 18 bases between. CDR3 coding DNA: TGTGCCAGCAGCGGGGACACCAACGGACGCTATGGCTACACCTTC. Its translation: CASSGDTNGRYGYTF.

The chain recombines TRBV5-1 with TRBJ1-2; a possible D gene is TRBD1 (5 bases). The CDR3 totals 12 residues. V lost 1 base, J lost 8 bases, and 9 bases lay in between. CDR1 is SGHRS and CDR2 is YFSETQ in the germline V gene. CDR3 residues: CASSLTGWGYTF. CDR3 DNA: TGCGCCAGCAGCTTGACAGGCTGGGGCTACACCTTC.

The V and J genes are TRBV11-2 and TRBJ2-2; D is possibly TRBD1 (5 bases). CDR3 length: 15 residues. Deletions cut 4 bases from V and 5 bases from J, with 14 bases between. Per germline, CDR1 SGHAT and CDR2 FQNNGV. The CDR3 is CASSSVSGWTGELFF. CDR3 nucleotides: TGTGCCAGCAGCTCAGTCTCAGGGTGGACCGGGGAGCTGTTTTTT.